Listed below are T cell receptor beta chains from one sample, sequenced in a study of monozygotic twins with inflammatory bowel disease. Reanalyzing the 5' RACE reads, TCRdb keeps one entry per CDR3 protein, without DNA. The sample holds more than 300,000 distinct CDR3 sequences. Sequencing was carried out using blood. These receptors were taken from a human donor with ulcerative colitis or Crohn's disease, or a healthy co-twin of an affected twin (not recorded which). The CDR3 runs from the conserved cysteine through the conserved F or W.

j_call: TRBJ2-1
v_call: TRBV27
cdr3_aa: CASSSGIYNEQFF

j_call: TRBJ2-3
v_call: TRBV25-1
cdr3_aa: CASSDKPGPRTADTQYF

j_call: TRBJ2-5
v_call: TRBV4-2
cdr3_aa: CASSQDRTGVGTQYF

j_call: TRBJ1-5
v_call: TRBV12-3/TRBV12-4
cdr3_aa: CASSRGGVSSNQPQHF

j_call: TRBJ2-3
v_call: TRBV6-5
cdr3_aa: CASNQVGTDTQYF

j_call: TRBJ2-3
v_call: TRBV4-1
cdr3_aa: CASSQVHRVKEDTQYF

j_call: TRBJ1-1
v_call: TRBV6-5
cdr3_aa: CASSYPSEAFF

j_call: TRBJ1-5
v_call: TRBV5-1
cdr3_aa: CTSSLGGPSLYQPQHF

j_call: TRBJ1-6
v_call: TRBV20-1
cdr3_aa: CSARDLTAGGNSPLHF

j_call: TRBJ2-5
v_call: TRBV24-1
cdr3_aa: CATSDPNRGETQYF

j_call: TRBJ2-6
v_call: TRBV5-1
cdr3_aa: CASSLGAFSGANVLTF

j_call: TRBJ2-3
v_call: TRBV24-1
cdr3_aa: CATSDFKEETDTQYF

j_call: TRBJ2-1
v_call: TRBV25-1
cdr3_aa: CASGGFGTSRSSYNEQFF

j_call: TRBJ2-2
v_call: TRBV7-3
cdr3_aa: CASSEGRGTGELFF

j_call: TRBJ2-2
v_call: TRBV4-3
cdr3_aa: CASSQEEGRYTGELFF

j_call: TRBJ2-1
v_call: TRBV29-1
cdr3_aa: CSVEEAQGLDNEQFF

j_call: TRBJ2-7
v_call: TRBV18
cdr3_aa: CASSPGTGPYEQYF

j_call: TRBJ2-7
v_call: TRBV5-1
cdr3_aa: CASSLALGGDTDYEQYF

j_call: TRBJ2-5
v_call: TRBV7-2
cdr3_aa: CASSGDRGPQETQYF

j_call: TRBJ1-2
v_call: TRBV7-2
cdr3_aa: CASSFDRGRDYGYTF

j_call: TRBJ2-5
v_call: TRBV28
cdr3_aa: CASSLVRHKGTQYF

j_call: TRBJ1-1
v_call: TRBV25-1
cdr3_aa: CASKQGLMNTEAFF

j_call: TRBJ2-5
v_call: TRBV5-4
cdr3_aa: CASSLGQGGETQYF

j_call: TRBJ2-7
v_call: TRBV7-8
cdr3_aa: CASSPGIVLHF

j_call: TRBJ2-7
v_call: TRBV24-1
cdr3_aa: CATSRTGGSYEQYF

j_call: TRBJ1-1
v_call: TRBV28
cdr3_aa: CASSLGGVPSEAFF

j_call: TRBJ2-3
v_call: TRBV5-5
cdr3_aa: CASSPAQVAGGPGYTQYF

j_call: TRBJ1-5
v_call: TRBV9
cdr3_aa: CASSQGHNQPQHF

j_call: TRBJ2-5
v_call: TRBV7-2
cdr3_aa: CASSYSGQTKTQYF

j_call: TRBJ1-5
v_call: TRBV11-2
cdr3_aa: CASSLGTSNQPQHF

j_call: TRBJ1-6
v_call: TRBV15
cdr3_aa: CATSSFQQSSPLHF

j_call: TRBJ2-3
v_call: TRBV5-1
cdr3_aa: CASSLAPGLQDTQYF

j_call: TRBJ1-2
v_call: TRBV29-1
cdr3_aa: CSVEGRADGGYTF

j_call: TRBJ1-1
v_call: TRBV3-1
cdr3_aa: CASSLATGVNTEAFF

j_call: TRBJ1-2
v_call: TRBV29-1
cdr3_aa: CSAFGQGNYGYTF

j_call: TRBJ2-2
v_call: TRBV10-3
cdr3_aa: CAISVDREIGELFF

j_call: TRBJ1-2
v_call: TRBV6-5
cdr3_aa: CASSYSGQINYGYTF

j_call: TRBJ2-7
v_call: TRBV5-4
cdr3_aa: CASLAESYEQYF

j_call: TRBJ2-7
v_call: TRBV5-1
cdr3_aa: CASSLGYGAYEQYF

j_call: TRBJ2-3
v_call: TRBV6-5
cdr3_aa: CASSYEGRGGDTQYF

j_call: TRBJ2-7
v_call: TRBV4-3
cdr3_aa: CASSQASGVGYEQYF

j_call: TRBJ2-2
v_call: TRBV5-1
cdr3_aa: CASSLIPGLNTGELFF

j_call: TRBJ2-1
v_call: TRBV5-1
cdr3_aa: CASSLNSKNNEQFF

j_call: TRBJ2-7
v_call: TRBV20-1
cdr3_aa: CSARVSERYEQYF

j_call: TRBJ2-3
v_call: TRBV4-1
cdr3_aa: CASKYSGGSTDTQYF

j_call: TRBJ1-1
v_call: TRBV19
cdr3_aa: CASSMVYGGYTEAFF

j_call: TRBJ2-3
v_call: TRBV12-5
cdr3_aa: CASAAGTSLADTQYF

j_call: TRBJ2-5
v_call: TRBV4-2
cdr3_aa: CASSQAREETQYF

j_call: TRBJ2-3
v_call: TRBV6-1
cdr3_aa: CASNRPGYTDTQYF

j_call: TRBJ2-1
v_call: TRBV7-9
cdr3_aa: CASRGGVRQFF

j_call: TRBJ2-2
v_call: TRBV28
cdr3_aa: CASTLRYGRGQNTGELFF

j_call: TRBJ1-3
v_call: TRBV12-3/TRBV12-4
cdr3_aa: CASSLDRHSGNTIYF

j_call: TRBJ2-1
v_call: TRBV20-1
cdr3_aa: CSVLTGGYEQFF